Following are 8 T cell receptor beta chains from one sample sequenced in a study of beta chain features in type 1 diabetes. The sequenced template was cDNA made from the entire isolated RNA. Sequencing was performed with immunoSEQ multiplex PCR; in TCRdb, only in-frame clones are kept and a portion is missing. This sample carries fewer than 650,000 clones, less than 20% of them seen once, and the ten largest clones take about 0.097%. The sample taken for sequencing was naive CD4+ T cells from blood. These TCRs come from a man between 18 and 29 years old in good health.

This clone was picked up a small number of times. In nucleotides, the CDR3 is TGCGCCAGCAGCCAAGGATTTGTGGGGACATCCCTCTCTGAGCAGTTCTTC. Its translation: CASSQGFVGTSLSEQFF. The chain combines TRBV4-1 with TRBJ2-1; maybe TRBD1 (6 bases). CDR3 length: 17 residues. Between the trimmed V and J ends, which lost 1 base and 9 bases, there was a span of 22 bases. Germline V CDR1 and CDR2: MGHRA, YSYEKL.

This clone showed up just a few times. This sequence joins TRBV28 and TRBJ1-1; D gene uncertain. CDR1 is MDHEN and CDR2 is SYDVKM in the germline V gene. The CDR3 is 14 residues long. Between the trimmed V and J ends, which lost 1 base and 2 bases, there was a span of 8 bases. In DNA form, the CDR3 reads TGTGCCAGCAGTTTATTAGGGCTCAACACTGAAGCTTTCTTT. Protein: CASSLLGLNTEAFF.

This clone has more than one count but fewer than ten. The V call is TRBV5-1, the J call TRBJ1-6; the match to TRBD1 covers 9 bases. The junction had 10 bases not matched to a gene; V was cut back by 4 bases and J by 14 bases. Germline V gene lookup returns CDR1 SGHRS and CDR2 YFSETQ. The CDR3 is made up of 14 amino acids. This chain's CDR3 is CASSEGQGFGTLHF. The CDR3 coding sequence is TGCGCCAGCAGCGAGGGACAGGGCTTCGGTACCCTCCACTTT.

The chain combines TRBV7-8 with TRBJ1-2; tentative D call: TRBD1 (5 bases). CDR1 is SGHVS, CDR2 FQNEAQ, per germline. V lost 5 bases, J lost 1 base, and 8 bases lay in between. This CDR3 has 13 residues. CDR3 protein: CASSPRGNYGYTF. In DNA, the CDR3 is TGTGCCAGCAGCCCGAGGGGTAACTATGGCTACACCTTC.

The sample holds many counts of this clone. The chain links TRBV13 to TRBJ2-1, with a weak D call TRBD2 (5 bases). Trimming left V 6 bases short and J 4 bases short, with 22 bases between. CDR3 length: 17 residues. Germline V gene sequence: CDR1 PRHDT, CDR2 FYEKMQ (reference sequence). Written as DNA, the CDR3 is TGTGCCAGCAGTCATCCCCTCCTACGGGGAGTGTACAATGAGCAGTTCTTC. This sequence encodes CASSHPLLRGVYNEQFF.

There are a few counts of this clone. This chain links TRBV25-1 with TRBJ2-6; D gene uncertain. The CDR3 sequence is 13 residues long. V shed 5 bases and J shed 1 base, with 3 bases lying between them. Germline assignment: CDR1 MGHDK and CDR2 SYGVNS. CDR3 nucleotides: TGTGCCAGCAGTCCTTCTGGGGCCAACGTCCTGACTTTC. Its translation: CASSPSGANVLTF.

This clone was picked up a small number of times. The chain employs TRBV5-6 and TRBJ1-1; D gene unclear. The germline gives CDR1 SGHDT, CDR2 YYEEEE. The CDR3 is 14 residues long. V lost 4 bases and J lost 1, with 11 bases in between. The CDR3 DNA sequence: TGTGCCAGCAGCCTCCTGGACCGGAACACTGAAGCTTTCTTT. Translation gives CASSLLDRNTEAFF.

The gene calls are TRBV4-1 and TRBJ2-1; TRBD2 is a possible D gene (6 bases). The ends were cut back, 8 bases at V and 2 bases at J, with 19 bases in the middle. Germline V CDR1 and CDR2: MGHRA, YSYEKL. CDR3 length: 16 residues. The CDR3 region has the DNA TGCGCCAGCCGACCCCGGAGTAGCGGTACCTACAATGAGCAGTTCTTC. Its translation is CASRPRSSGTYNEQFF.